This T cell receptor (beta chain) was sequenced during a study of blood T cell repertoires in COVID-19. In the study overall: Collection of acute and convalescent COVID-19 samples took place in the United States, Italy and Spain.

Trimming took off 5 bases at V and 1 base at J, with 5 bases between the two ends. This CDR3 contains 12 residues. Germline-derived CDR1 and CDR2 are MNHEY and SVGAGI. TCRdb's table, derived via immunoSEQ multiplex PCR, lists solely in-frame clones and lacks some. Of 100,000 to 150,000 clones in the sample, more than 80% were seen once. The chain couples TRBV6-5 to TRBJ1-1, with D hard to call. The specimen sequenced was peripheral blood. This clonotype was obtained from a woman aged 55-69 years with acute or convalescent COVID-19. The DNA of the CDR3 is TGTGCCAGCAGTCGGGGGAACACTGAAGCTTTCTTT. Protein product: CASSRGNTEAFF.